One sample yielded the 15 T cell receptor beta chains listed below, sequenced in a study of blood T cell repertoires in COVID-19. Data came from immunoSEQ multiplex PCR; TCRdb stores just in-frame clones and leaves some out. The sample carries around 280,000 clones, around 88% recorded once. Sequenced sample: PBMCs or T cells enriched from blood (not recorded which). The receptors were gathered from a woman aged 40 to 50 who had recovered from COVID-19.

The rearrangement links TRBV7-9 to TRBJ2-7, with D hard to call. The V end lost 2 bases, the J end lost 7 bases, and 18 bases lay between the germline ends. This CDR3 contains 15 residues. In germline, CDR1 is SEHNR, CDR2 FQNEAQ (reference sequence). As DNA, the CDR3 is TGTGCCAGCAGCTTACAGGTGGTTCCACACGCGGAGCAGTACTTC. This codes for CASSLQVVPHAEQYF. Filled out from reference TRBV7-9 and TRBJ2-7, the complete variable domain reads DTGVSQNPRHKITKRGQNVTFRCDPISEHNRLYWYRQTLGQGPEFLTYFQNEAQLEKSRLLSDRFSAERPKGSFSTLEIQRTEQGDSAMYLCASSLQVVPHAEQYFGPGTRLTVT.

V usage is TRBV7-6 and J usage is TRBJ2-1; maybe TRBD2 (6 bases). The germline gives CDR1 SGHVS, CDR2 FNYEAQ. V lost 1 base to trimming and J lost 8 bases, with 9 bases between them. The CDR3 covers 13 residues. DNA of the CDR3: TGTGCCAGCAGCTTAGGGAGGGGCGATGAGCAGTTCTTC. Protein: CASSLGRGDEQFF.

J is TRBJ2-3 and V is TRBV19, with a possible D match to TRBD1 (6 bases). The ends were cut back, 7 bases at V and 5 bases at J, with 22 bases in the middle. Per the germline V gene, CDR1 is LNHDA and CDR2 is SQIVND (reference sequence). The CDR3 sequence is 16 residues long. The CDR3 reads CASTRRRRGFVDTQYF. The CDR3 DNA reads as TGTGCCAGTACCCGCCGGCGCAGGGGCTTTGTAGATACGCAGTATTTT.

The genes are TRBV28 and TRBJ2-4, with TRBD2 matching 8 bases. From germline, CDR1 is MDHEN and CDR2 SYDVKM. With V trimmed by 6 bases and J by 1 base, 5 bases remained unmatched. The CDR3 spans 15 residues. In nucleotides, the CDR3 is TGTGCCAGCAGGGAGCGGGAGTTGGCCAAAAACATTCAGTACTTC. This translates into CASRERELAKNIQYF.

The CDR3 nucleotides are TGCGCCACCATCAATCAGCCCCAGCATTTT. Amino acids: CATINQPQHF. This sequence joins TRBV5-1 and TRBJ1-5; no clear D. The V end was cut by 9 bases, the J end by 3 bases, with 4 bases between. From germline, CDR1 is SGHRS and CDR2 YFSETQ. The CDR3 loop spans 10 amino acids.

The J gene is TRBJ2-4, the V gene TRBV13, with D perhaps matching TRBD2 (6 bases). Between the trimmed V and J ends, which lost 4 bases and 3 bases, there was a span of 7 bases. Germline V gene lookup returns CDR1 PRHDT and CDR2 FYEKMQ (reference sequence). The CDR3 spans 13 residues. The CDR3 region has the DNA TGTGCCAGCAGCTGGGGGGTCAAAAACATTCAGTACTTC. Amino acids: CASSWGVKNIQYF.

J is TRBJ1-4 and V is TRBV5-4, with TRBD1 identical over 9 bases. The ends lost 4 bases at V and 8 bases at J; junction bases unmatched: 9. This CDR3 contains 15 residues. Germline V CDR1 and CDR2: SGHNT, YYREEE (reference sequence). CDR3 DNA sequence: TGTGCCAGCAGCCTACGGACAGGGGCAGGAGAAAAACTGTTTTTT. Translation gives CASSLRTGAGEKLFF.

The V call is TRBV7-9, the J call TRBJ2-1, with TRBD2 identical over 10 bases. V shed 1 base, J shed 8 bases, and the junction held 5 bases outside the gene matches. The CDR3 is 15 amino acids. CDR1 and CDR2 from the germline V gene are SEHNR and FQNEAQ (reference sequence). The CDR3 protein is CASSLEAGGPYEQFF. The CDR3 nucleotides are TGTGCCAGCAGCTTAGAAGCGGGAGGGCCCTATGAGCAGTTCTTC. The complete variable domain, with remaining parts taken from reference TRBV7-9 and TRBJ2-1, reads DTGVSQNPRHKITKRGQNVTFRCDPISEHNRLYWYRQTLGQGPEFLTYFQNEAQLEKSRLLSDRFSAERPKGSFSTLEIQRTEQGDSAMYLCASSLEAGGPYEQFFGPGTRLTVL.

To note about this clone: Its ends do not fully match the called genes, so a read error is possible. V is TRBV7-2 and J is TRBJ2-3; 9 bases agree with TRBD1. CDR3 length: 14 residues. Germline loops: CDR1 SGHTA, CDR2 FQGNSA. DNA of the CDR3: TGTGCCAGCAGCTTGGGACAGGGCACAGTTACGCAGTATTTT. Amino acid sequence: CASSLGQGTVTQYF.

This chain links TRBV5-1 with TRBJ2-3, with TRBD1 matching 8 bases. This CDR3 is built from 14 residues. Germline CDR1 SGHRS, CDR2 YFSETQ. The V gene end was trimmed by 1 base and the J gene end by 9 bases; junction bases not matched to a gene: 7. The CDR3 DNA follows: TGCGCCAGCAGCTTGTTGTTTGGACAGGGAACGCAGTATTTT. Residues: CASSLLFGQGTQYF.

V is TRBV5-6 and J is TRBJ1-4, with 7 bases that match TRBD1. In germline, CDR1 is SGHDT, CDR2 YYEEEE. V gave up 4 bases and J gave up 7 bases; unmatched junction bases: 7. This CDR3 is built from 14 residues. This chain's CDR3 is CASSRERGREKLFF. For the CDR3, the DNA is TGTGCCAGCAGCCGCGAAAGGGGGCGTGAAAAACTGTTTTTT.

Remarks on this clone: The sample holds other DNA sequences that translate to the same CDR3. The V and J genes are TRBV12-3 or TRBV12-4 and TRBJ1-1; D is ambiguous. V was clipped by 3 bases and J by 1 base, with 6 bases between them. The CDR3 loop spans 13 amino acids. In nucleotides, the CDR3 is TGTGCCAGCAGTTTCCGACAGAACACTGAAGCTTTCTTT. Translated, it gives CASSFRQNTEAFF.

This clone appeared a single time. V and J are TRBV19 and TRBJ2-1; 11 bases fit TRBD2. CDR3 size: 15 residues. V dropped 9 bases and J dropped 6; count of bases not matched to a gene: 10. Per the germline V gene, CDR1 is LNHDA and CDR2 is SQIVND (reference sequence). The DNA for the CDR3 is TGTGCCAGCCGAACGGGACTAGCGGAAATCAATGAGCAGTTCTTC. Its translation is CASRTGLAEINEQFF.

The chain has TRBV4-2 and TRBJ2-3; D possibly corresponds to TRBD2 (6 bases). The germline V and J ends were trimmed by 0 bases and 7 bases, with 11 bases remaining between them. The length of the CDR3 is 14 residues. Germline loops: CDR1 LGHNA, CDR2 YNFKEQ. The CDR3 DNA reads TGTGCCAGCAGCCAAGATTCGGGCGGGAATACGCAGTATTTT. Encoded protein: CASSQDSGGNTQYF.

This clone turned up a few times. This chain connects TRBV4-1 to TRBJ2-1; unclear D gene. V was cut by 3 bases and J by 5 bases, with 11 bases left in between. CDR1 is MGHRA and CDR2 is YSYEKL in the germline V gene. The CDR3 has 14 amino acids. The CDR3 loop reads CASSHGLPNNEQFF. The CDR3 DNA follows: TGCGCCAGCAGCCATGGGCTACCCAACAATGAGCAGTTCTTC.